This TCR beta chain was recovered during a study of vaccination and CD4 T cells after COVID-19. Study-level information: Some control cultures received a CEFX pool, which served as the positive control. Others received an HIV-1 Nef pool or no peptide.

This CDR3 spans 15 amino acids. V lost 3 bases and J lost 2, with 14 bases in between. Germline V gene sequence: CDR1 SGHTA, CDR2 FQGNSA. Researchers used the Oncomine TCR Beta short-read assay to sequence DNA from cultured CD4+ T cells. TCRdb redid the calling of the PCR reads with MiXCR, one entry per CDR3 protein. This table holds about 12,000 distinct CDR3 sequences, roughly 64% found once. Regarding treatment: roughly 10-day PBMC culture with coronavirus spike peptide pools or control peptides (ViraFEST assay). Positive SARS-CoV-2 PCR tests in convalescent patients dated from March to December 2020, pre-Alpha, Beta and Delta. With about 9 days of culture completed, CD4+ T cells were isolated by negative selection. Notes on this clonotype: The antigen is unknown.

The receptor comes from a human donor who had recovered from COVID-19. Material: CD4+ T cells from blood, cultured in vitro. V is TRBV7-2 and J is TRBJ2-7; perhaps D is TRBD1 or TRBD2 (5 bases each). The CDR3 nucleotides read TGTGCCAGCAGCTTTAGTAGAGGGGCGCCCTACGAGCAGTACTTC. Protein product: CASSFSRGAPYEQYF.